The 19 T cell receptor beta chains below were found in one sample sequenced in a study of preoperative IRX-2 immunotherapy in early breast cancer. Measured with immunoSEQ multiplex PCR; TCRdb has only the in-frame clones, and not every one. Of approximately 30,000 clones in the sample, around nine tenths were seen once. Described treatment: preoperative locoregional IRX-2 cytokine immunotherapy. Sample: tumor tissue, taken after IRX-2 immunotherapy. These TCRs come from a human donor with breast cancer.

This rearrangement joins TRBV6-8 to TRBJ2-1; 13 bases agree with TRBD2. CDR1 is MNHGY, CDR2 SAAAGT, per germline. V trimming: 2 bases; J trimming: 6 bases; junction bases outside the gene matches: 4. The CDR3 is 16 residues long. CDR3 nucleotide sequence: TGTGCCAGCAGTTACCCGGGACTAGCGGGATTCAATGAGCAGTTCTTC. It encodes CASSYPGLAGFNEQFF.

The rearrangement links TRBV30 to TRBJ1-5; D possibly corresponds to TRBD1 (6 bases). The CDR3 is 14 amino acids. The V end lost 0 bases, the J end lost 4 bases, and 10 bases lay between the germline ends. Germline V CDR1 and CDR2: GTSNPN, SVGIG (reference sequence). The CDR3 spells CAWSVRQANQPQHF. The CDR3 bases are TGTGCCTGGAGTGTACGACAGGCAAATCAGCCCCAGCATTTT.

This clone was found a few times. The rearrangement uses TRBV6-8 and TRBJ1-1, with 7 bases aligning to TRBD1. Germline loops: CDR1 MNHGY, CDR2 SAAAGT. The trim removed 6 bases at V and 2 bases at J, leaving 6 bases unmatched. The CDR3 runs to 14 residues. For the CDR3, the DNA is TGTGCCAGCAGCCTGGGACAGACTAACACTGAAGCTTTCTTT. Residues: CASSLGQTNTEAFF.

This chain joins TRBV11-3 and TRBJ2-5, with D perhaps matching TRBD1 or TRBD2 (6 bases each). This CDR3 comprises 15 residues. V was clipped by 3 bases and J by 4 bases, with 15 bases between them. Germline V CDR1 and CDR2: SGHNT, YENEEA. CDR3 loop: CASSFPGVEGETQYF. In nucleotides, the CDR3 is TGTGCCAGCAGCTTCCCAGGGGTGGAGGGAGAGACCCAGTACTTC.

The CDR3 DNA is TGTGCCAGCAGTGAAGCGCGGGGGAGCACCCAGCATTTT. Translated: CASSEARGSTQHF. This chain links TRBV6-4 with TRBJ1-5, with D possibly matching TRBD1 (5 bases). Looked up from germline, CDR1 is MRHNA and CDR2 is SNTAGT. CDR3 size: 13 residues. V shed 3 bases and J shed 11 bases, with 14 bases lying between them.

This chain links TRBV29-1 with TRBJ2-6, with 11 bases matching TRBD1. Germline-derived CDR1 and CDR2 are SQVTM and ANQGSEA. The V segment lost 6 bases and the J segment 3 bases; nucleotides outside the gene matches: 7. The CDR3 has 16 amino acids. The CDR3 coding sequence is TGCAGCGTCCTCCCGGGACAGGGGGATGGGGCCAACGTCCTGACTTTC. Translation gives CSVLPGQGDGANVLTF.

The CDR3 DNA is TGTGCCAGCAGCTTATCAACACAGGCCGAGCAGTACGTC. Protein product: CASSLSTQAEQYV. This chain connects TRBV5-8 to TRBJ2-7; tentative D call: TRBD1 (5 bases). This CDR3 is 13 amino acids long. The germline V gene encodes CDR1 SGHTS and CDR2 YDEGEE. V gave up 2 bases and J gave up 6 bases, with 12 bases separating them.

The chain employs TRBV19 and TRBJ2-3, with D possibly TRBD2 on 6 matching bases. V was trimmed by 5 bases and J by 3 bases, leaving 18 bases between them. The V gene's germline CDR1 is LNHDA and CDR2 SQIVND (reference sequence). This CDR3 has 16 residues. CDR3 coding DNA: TGTGCCAGTAGTGCTCACGGGACTCCCCTAACAGATACGCAGTATTTT. Translating gives CASSAHGTPLTDTQYF.

The rearrangement links TRBV5-1 to TRBJ1-6; D not certain. The CDR3 contains 15 residues. Germline assignment: CDR1 SGHRS and CDR2 YFSETQ. The V end lost 0 bases, the J end lost 6 bases, and 10 bases lay between the germline ends. This CDR3 reads CASSLANSGNSPLHF. The CDR3 DNA reads TGCGCCAGCAGCTTGGCCAACTCCGGTAATTCACCCCTCCACTTT. Filled out from reference TRBV5-1 and TRBJ1-6, the complete variable domain reads KAGVTQTPRYLIKTRGQQVTLSCSPISGHRSVSWYQQTPGQGLQFLFEYFSETQRNKGNFPGRFSGRQFSNSRSEMNVSTLELGDSALYLCASSLANSGNSPLHFGNGTRLTVT.

This chain connects TRBV10-2 to TRBJ1-5; TRBD1 might be the D (5 bases). Between the trimmed V and J ends, which lost 3 bases and 2 bases, there was a span of 11 bases. Germline V gene lookup returns CDR1 WSHSY and CDR2 SAAADI. This CDR3 comprises 15 residues. The CDR3 here is CASSDFRGGNQPQHF. The CDR3 DNA sequence: TGCGCCAGCAGTGATTTTAGGGGAGGCAATCAGCCCCAGCATTTT.

The chain recombines TRBV19 with TRBJ2-7, with TRBD2 identical over 8 bases. Germline assignment: CDR1 LNHDA and CDR2 SQIVND (reference sequence). The CDR3 is 15 residues long. The V and J ends lost 3 bases and 7 bases, in that order; junction bases with no gene match: 11. The CDR3 loop is CASSIIAGPLGEQYF. The DNA for the CDR3 is TGTGCCAGTAGTATTATAGCGGGACCGTTGGGAGAGCAGTACTTC. The full variable domain, with the rest looked up from reference TRBV19 and TRBJ2-7, is DGGITQSPKYLFRKEGQNVTLSCEQNLNHDAMYWYRQDPGQGLRLIYYSQIVNDFQKGDIAEGYSVSREKKESFPLTVTSAQKNPTAFYLCASSIIAGPLGEQYFGPGTRLTVT.

The chain links TRBV5-1 to TRBJ1-2, with a possible D match to TRBD1 (5 bases). Per germline, CDR1 SGHRS and CDR2 YFSETQ. Trimming left V 0 bases short and J 6 bases short, with 15 bases between. This CDR3 spans 15 amino acids. The CDR3 loop reads CASSLDVIGVNGYTF. The CDR3 nucleotides are TGCGCCAGCAGCTTGGATGTAATAGGGGTGAATGGCTACACCTTC.

This clone occurred once. This chain uses TRBV5-1 with TRBJ1-5; D perhaps matches TRBD1 (5 bases). The CDR3 is 14 residues long. V was cut by 1 base and J by 6 bases, with 11 bases left in between. The V gene's germline CDR1 is SGHRS and CDR2 YFSETQ. The CDR3 reads CASSLLQGGQPQHF. The CDR3 bases are TGCGCCAGCAGCTTGTTGCAGGGCGGTCAGCCCCAGCATTTT.

The V call is TRBV19, the J call TRBJ1-3; D is perhaps TRBD1 (6 bases). CDR1 and CDR2 (germline): LNHDA, SQIVND (reference sequence). V lost 6 bases and J lost 0, with 9 bases in between. This CDR3 contains 14 residues. The CDR3 coding sequence is TGTGCCAGTAGGATGACAGGCTCTGGAAACACCATATATTTT. This codes for CASRMTGSGNTIYF. The full variable domain, in which reference TRBV19 and TRBJ1-3 provide the parts outside the CDR3, is DGGITQSPKYLFRKEGQNVTLSCEQNLNHDAMYWYRQDPGQGLRLIYYSQIVNDFQKGDIAEGYSVSREKKESFPLTVTSAQKNPTAFYLCASRMTGSGNTIYFGEGSWLTVV.

This clone was observed a single time. This rearrangement joins TRBV28 to TRBJ1-5; D is undetermined. The CDR3 covers 14 residues. Between the trimmed V and J ends, which lost 4 bases and 0 bases, there was a span of 7 bases. CDR1 is MDHEN and CDR2 is SYDVKM in the germline V gene. Here the CDR3 DNA reads TGTGCCAGCAGTTCCCGAGGTAGCAATCAGCCCCAGCATTTT. As protein: CASSSRGSNQPQHF.

V is TRBV11-3 and J is TRBJ1-4, with a possible D match to TRBD1 (6 bases). CDR3 length equals 16 residues. V was cut by 3 bases and J by 3 bases, with 14 bases left in between. CDR1 is SGHNT and CDR2 is YENEEA in the germline V gene. Written as DNA, the CDR3 is TGTGCCAGCAGCTTTGATTCGACAGGCCCTAATGAAAAACTGTTTTTT. Residues: CASSFDSTGPNEKLFF. Complete variable domain (other parts from reference TRBV11-3 and TRBJ1-4): EAGVVQSPRYKIIEKKQPVAFWCNPISGHNTLYWYLQNLGQGPELLIRYENEEAVDDSQLPKDRFSAERLKGVDSTLKIQPAELGDSAVYLCASSFDSTGPNEKLFFGSGTQLSVL.

The chain combines TRBV18 with TRBJ2-7; D remains unclear. CDR3 length: 16 amino acids. The germline CDR1 and CDR2 sequences are KGHSH and LQKENI. V dropped 3 bases and J dropped 2 bases, with 17 bases sitting between them. The CDR3 reads CASSPSSVGIAYEQYV. The CDR3 DNA reads as TGTGCCAGCTCACCGAGTTCTGTGGGTATAGCCTACGAGCAGTACGTC.

The rearrangement uses TRBV5-1 and TRBJ2-3; the D call may be TRBD1 or TRBD2 (5 bases each). This CDR3 spans 16 amino acids. Germline assignment: CDR1 SGHRS and CDR2 YFSETQ. V was cut by 0 bases and J by 5 bases, with 16 bases left in between. CDR3 sequence (DNA): TGCGCCAGCAGCTTGGATCCGGGACGAGAAGTAGATACGCAGTATTTT. Protein sequence: CASSLDPGREVDTQYF.

The chain combines TRBV6-8 with TRBJ1-2; a weak D match, TRBD1 (5 bases). The germline gives CDR1 MNHGY, CDR2 SAAAGT. V lost 2 bases and J 0 bases, leaving 16 bases between the germline ends. The CDR3 spans 17 residues. CDR3 loop: CASSYQRTSLTNYGYTF. CDR3 nucleotide sequence: TGTGCCAGCAGTTACCAACGGACAAGCCTCACTAACTATGGCTACACCTTC.